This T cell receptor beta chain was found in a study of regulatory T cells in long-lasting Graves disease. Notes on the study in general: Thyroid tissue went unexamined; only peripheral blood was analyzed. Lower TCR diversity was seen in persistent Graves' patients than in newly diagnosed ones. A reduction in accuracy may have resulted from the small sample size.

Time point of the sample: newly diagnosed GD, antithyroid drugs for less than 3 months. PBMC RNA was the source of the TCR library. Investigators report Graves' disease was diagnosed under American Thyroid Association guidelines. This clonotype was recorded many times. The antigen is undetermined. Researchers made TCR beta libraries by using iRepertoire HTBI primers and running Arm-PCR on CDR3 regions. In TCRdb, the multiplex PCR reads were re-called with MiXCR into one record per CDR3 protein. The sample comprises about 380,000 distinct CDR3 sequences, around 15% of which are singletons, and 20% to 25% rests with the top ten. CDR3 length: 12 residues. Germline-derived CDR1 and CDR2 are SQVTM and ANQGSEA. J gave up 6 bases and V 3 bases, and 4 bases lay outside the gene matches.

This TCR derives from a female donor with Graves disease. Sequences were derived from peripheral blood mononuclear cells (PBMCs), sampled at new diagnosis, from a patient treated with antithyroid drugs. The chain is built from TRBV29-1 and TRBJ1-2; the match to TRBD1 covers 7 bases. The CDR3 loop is CSVDWQGDGYTF. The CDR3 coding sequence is TGCAGCGTTGACTGGCAGGGGGATGGCTACACCTTC.